A selection of T cell receptor beta chains follows, all from one sample in a study of Ad26.COV2.S vaccination and SARS-CoV-2 variants. The method was immunoSEQ multiplex PCR; TCRdb's version includes in-frame clones alone and lacks a portion of them. The sample lists more than 300,000 clones; around 88% were seen once. Specimen: peripheral blood, collected in a trial of Ad26.COV2.S vaccine versus placebo. The receptors stem from a person aged 18 to 59 who received the Ad26.COV2.S COVID-19 vaccine or a placebo. Each CDR3 is given with its conserved first and last residue. Fields, in order: CDR3 length, V gene, clone size, J gene, D gene, CDR3 protein, CDR3 DNA. D genes are given only for firm matches. Clone size appears in some rows only: once, few, many, or a class for an expanded clone.

16	TRBV6-6	-	TRBJ2-3	-	CASSYFSGASTDTQYF	TGTGCCAGCAGTTACTTTTCGGGCGCAAGCACAGATACGCAGTATTTT
15	TRBV19	-	TRBJ2-2	TRBD1	CASSVGQGNAGELFF	TGTGCCAGTAGTGTGGGACAGGGGAACGCCGGGGAGCTGTTTTTT
14	TRBV6-5	-	TRBJ1-1	-	CASSYSRGAPEAFF	TGTGCCAGCAGTTACTCGAGGGGGGCCCCTGAAGCTTTCTTT
17	TRBV5-6	-	TRBJ2-7	-	CASSLARRAVSSYEQYF	TGTGCCAGCAGCTTGGCCCGCCGGGCGGTGAGCTCCTACGAGCAGTACTTC
15	TRBV10-3	-	TRBJ1-4	-	CAISESGVSNEKLFF	TGTGCCATCAGTGAGTCGGGCGTTAGTAATGAAAAACTGTTTTTT
13	TRBV3-1/TRBV3-2	-	TRBJ1-1	-	CASSLGAATEAFF	TGTGCCAGCAGCCTCGGGGCGGCCACTGAAGCTTTCTTT
16	TRBV5-1	-	TRBJ1-3	-	CASSLSGLSSGNTIYF	TGCGCCAGCAGCTTGTCAGGGTTGAGCTCTGGAAACACCATATATTTT
13	TRBV27	-	TRBJ1-5	-	CASSQQGNQPQHF	TGTGCCAGCAGCCAACAGGGAAATCAGCCCCAGCATTTT
16	TRBV6-5	few	TRBJ2-7	TRBD2	CASSSLAGRSTYEQYF	TGTGCCAGCAGTTCCCTCGCCGGGAGGTCTACCTACGAGCAGTACTTC
14	TRBV5-6	few	TRBJ1-4	-	CASSTQVLGEKLFF	TGTGCCAGCAGTACACAGGTCCTGGGGGAAAAACTGTTTTTT
14	TRBV5-8	-	TRBJ1-2	TRBD1	CAGGDRVANYGYTF	TGTGCCGGTGGGGACAGGGTCGCAAACTATGGCTACACCTTC
12	TRBV30	-	TRBJ2-2	-	CAWSVNTGELFF	TGTGCCTGGAGTGTGAACACCGGGGAGCTGTTTTTT
13	TRBV29-1	-	TRBJ1-4	TRBD1	CSVAGQGREKLFF	TGCAGCGTTGCCGGACAGGGCCGGGAAAAACTGTTTTTT
16	TRBV5-4	-	TRBJ2-5	TRBD2	CASSWGLAGGQETQYF	TGTGCCAGCAGCTGGGGACTAGCGGGGGGTCAGGAGACCCAGTACTTC
14	TRBV4-3	-	TRBJ2-1	-	CASSLSRSINEQFF	TGCGCCAGCAGTCTCTCGCGATCAATCAATGAGCAGTTCTTC
15	TRBV5-1	-	TRBJ2-1	-	CASSPDYPAGNEQFF	TGCGCCAGCAGCCCGGACTACCCGGCCGGAAATGAGCAGTTCTTC
15	TRBV6-5	-	TRBJ1-1	TRBD1	CASSIGTGAGTEAFF	TGTGCCAGCAGTATCGGGACAGGGGCGGGCACTGAAGCTTTCTTT
12	TRBV7-2	-	TRBJ2-1	-	CASSLVGNEQFF	TGTGCCAGCAGCTTAGTGGGGAATGAGCAGTTCTTC
18	TRBV27	-	TRBJ2-4	TRBD2	CASSLAGGILSAKNIQYF	TGTGCCAGCAGCTTAGCGGGAGGGATATTATCGGCCAAAAACATTCAGTACTTC
18	TRBV5-1	-	TRBJ2-1	TRBD2	CASSTGASGALSYNEQFF	TGCGCCAGCAGTACCGGGGCTAGCGGGGCCCTATCCTACAATGAGCAGTTCTTC
13	TRBV7-2	-	TRBJ2-7	-	CASSLTSKDEQYF	TGTGCCAGCAGCTTAACTAGTAAAGACGAGCAGTACTTC
15	TRBV24-1	-	TRBJ2-3	TRBD1	CATSDQGQYTDTQYF	TGTGCCACCAGTGATCAGGGACAGTACACAGATACGCAGTATTTT
13	TRBV10-3	-	TRBJ1-6	-	CAISNAVNSPLHF	TGTGCCATCAGTAACGCTGTCAATTCACCCCTCCACTTT
19	TRBV27	-	TRBJ2-7	TRBD2	CASSSPRGAQREAAYEQYF	TGTGCCAGCAGTTCTCCGAGGGGGGCCCAGCGGGAGGCCGCGTACGAGCAGTACTTC
15	TRBV3-1/TRBV3-2	-	TRBJ1-6	-	CASSQLDRRGSPLHF	TGTGCCAGCAGCCAACTTGACAGGAGAGGTTCACCCCTCCACTTT
16	TRBV10-3	-	TRBJ2-1	-	CAISESGSGGYNEQFF	TGTGCCATCAGTGAGTCGGGTAGCGGAGGATACAATGAGCAGTTCTTC
13	TRBV30	-	TRBJ1-5	-	CAWSVQSNQPQHF	TGTGCCTGGAGTGTCCAGTCAAATCAGCCCCAGCATTTT
13	TRBV9	-	TRBJ2-1	-	CASSVSVGHEQFF	TGTGCCAGCAGCGTGAGTGTAGGGCATGAGCAGTTCTTC
15	TRBV28	-	TRBJ2-5	-	CASSSTPGEQETQYF	TGTGCCAGCAGTTCAACTCCCGGGGAGCAAGAGACCCAGTACTTC
16	TRBV28	-	TRBJ2-5	TRBD2	CASSPLAGRVQETQYF	TGTGCCAGCAGTCCCCTAGCGGGGAGAGTCCAAGAGACCCAGTACTTC
15	TRBV19	-	TRBJ2-1	TRBD2	CASSIQGLAIDEQFF	TGTGCCAGTAGTATCCAAGGACTAGCTATCGATGAGCAGTTCTTC
16	TRBV29-1	few	TRBJ2-5	TRBD1	CSVEERGDRGGETQYF	TGCAGCGTTGAAGAAAGGGGGGACAGGGGAGGGGAGACCCAGTACTTC
16	TRBV4-3	-	TRBJ2-7	TRBD2	CASSQERGGFSYEQYF	TGCGCCAGCAGCCAAGAACGGGGGGGATTCTCCTACGAGCAGTACTTC
15	TRBV4-2	-	TRBJ1-5	-	CASSQEWGGNQPQHF	TGTGCCAGCAGCCAAGAATGGGGGGGGAATCAGCCCCAGCATTTT
15	TRBV4-2	-	TRBJ2-3	TRBD2	CASSQGLAGVDTQYF	TGTGCCAGCAGCCAAGGGCTAGCGGGAGTTGATACGCAGTATTTT
13	TRBV3-1/TRBV3-2	few	TRBJ2-7	-	CASGRQDFYEQYF	TGTGCCAGCGGTCGGCAGGATTTCTACGAGCAGTACTTC
15	TRBV5-5	-	TRBJ1-1	TRBD1	CASSSGQHKNTEAFF	TGTGCCAGCAGCTCGGGACAGCACAAGAACACTGAAGCTTTCTTT
16	TRBV7-9	once	TRBJ2-3	-	CASSPGARGWTDTQYF	TGTGCCAGCAGCCCCGGGGCGAGGGGATGGACAGATACGCAGTATTTT
11	TRBV20-1	many	TRBJ2-7	-	CTHRGSNEQYF	TGCACTCACCGGGGCTCCAACGAGCAGTACTTC
14	TRBV5-6	-	TRBJ2-7	-	CASSLPDLADEQYF	TGTGCCAGCAGCTTACCGGACCTGGCGGACGAGCAGTACTTC
11	TRBV4-2	-	TRBJ2-7	-	CASSQGDEQYF	TGTGCCAGCAGCCAAGGGGACGAGCAGTACTTC
15	TRBV29-1	-	TRBJ1-2	-	CSVDGLYRVSYGYTF	TGCAGCGTTGATGGCCTATACAGGGTCAGCTATGGCTACACCTTC
15	TRBV28	-	TRBJ1-5	-	CATQSGTRFNQPQHF	TGTGCCACCCAGTCCGGGACACGATTCAATCAGCCCCAGCATTTT
15	TRBV7-9	once	TRBJ1-1	TRBD1	CASTFFGDRGREAFF	TGTGCCAGCACCTTCTTTGGGGACAGGGGGCGCGAGGCTTTCTTT
15	TRBV5-1	-	TRBJ2-1	TRBD1	CASRTDRGSYNEQFF	TGCGCCAGTAGGACAGACAGGGGGTCTTACAATGAGCAGTTCTTC
15	TRBV14	-	TRBJ2-7	-	CASSQAVGVIGEQYF	TGTGCCAGCAGCCAAGCGGTAGGGGTAATCGGCGAGCAGTACTTC
15	TRBV5-1	-	TRBJ2-1	TRBD2	CASSSGLAGWGEQFF	TGCGCCAGCAGCTCCGGACTAGCGGGATGGGGTGAGCAGTTCTTC
13	TRBV4-2	-	TRBJ1-1	-	CASSQDRGIEAFF	TGTGCCAGCAGCCAAGATCGGGGTATCGAAGCTTTCTTT
17	TRBV19	-	TRBJ2-4	-	CASSIDRAVLAKNIQYF	TGTGCCAGTAGTATAGATAGGGCCGTACTAGCCAAAAACATTCAGTACTTC
15	TRBV7-2	-	TRBJ2-2	-	CASSLSGIDTGELFF	TGTGCCAGCAGCTTGAGTGGGATCGACACCGGGGAGCTGTTTTTT
15	TRBV5-1	-	TRBJ2-7	TRBD1	CASTPLQGALYEQYF	TGCGCCAGCACCCCATTACAGGGGGCTTTATACGAGCAGTACTTC
13	TRBV7-2	-	TRBJ2-7	TRBD2	CASAGGDSYEQYF	TGTGCCAGCGCGGGGGGAGATTCCTACGAGCAGTACTTC
16	TRBV18	once	TRBJ2-3	TRBD2	CASSPPAGDGTDTQYF	TGTGCCAGCTCACCACCAGCGGGAGACGGCACAGATACGCAGTATTTT
11	TRBV3-1/TRBV3-2	-	TRBJ2-7	-	CASSRSSEQYF	TGTGCCAGCAGCCGGAGTAGCGAGCAGTACTTC
16	TRBV5-4	-	TRBJ2-2	-	CASSSTGSVSTGELFF	TGTGCCAGCAGCTCCACAGGTTCGGTATCGACCGGGGAGCTGTTTTTT
16	TRBV4-1	-	TRBJ2-3	TRBD2	CASSQTSGVSTDTQYF	TGCGCCAGCAGCCAAACAAGCGGGGTTAGCACAGATACGCAGTATTTT
15	TRBV10-3	-	TRBJ2-5	-	CAITPRTGAGETQYF	TGTGCCATCACCCCCCGCACAGGGGCGGGGGAGACCCAGTACTTC